This TCR beta chain was recorded in a study of T-cell reconstitution after alpha-beta-depleted transplantation in children. Findings and limits, study-wide: At the one-year point after transplant, T-cell counts and TCRbeta diversity were found to come mostly from T cells that had been newly produced. Some patients' high day-60 TCRbeta diversity was attributed to recipient cells surviving conditioning.

V gave up 2 bases and J gave up 7 bases, with 20 bases separating them. From germline, CDR1 is MNHEY and CDR2 SVGAGI. This CDR3 spans 17 amino acids. For TCRbeta, the library was prepared with unique molecular identifiers. MiXCR, applied by TCRdb to the PCR reads, yields one record per CDR3 protein. The sample contains about 110,000 distinct CDR3 sequences, about a tenth of which appear only once. In its sample, this clonotype was seen many times. As yet, its antigen is unknown. The TCR was taken from a boy aged 2 to 9 with acute lymphoblastic leukemia, due to receive a stem cell transplant. This material consisted of PBMCs, taken before TCRalphabeta/CD19-depleted stem cell transplant. This chain uses TRBV6-5 with TRBJ2-2; D ambiguous. The CDR3 DNA is TGTGCCAGCAGTTACCGCACTATGGCCGTGATGGGCGGGGAGCTGTTTTTT. Its protein is CASSYRTMAVMGGELFF.